The text below deals with one T cell receptor (beta chain). Its antigen remains unidentified. The sample comes from a study of T-cell memory formation after mild COVID-19. For the study at large: Clustering of TCRs was largely donor specific.

Whole-study findings and limits: Cross-reactive memory seemingly joined, as some responding clones were found in pre-infection memory. CD4/CD8 balance characterized clones contracting day 15 to 85, and CD4+ skew characterized later expanders.

A single record per CDR3 protein comes from TCRdb applying MiXCR to the 5' RACE reads. The sample holds 550,000 to 700,000 distinct CDR3 sequences; around 17% are singletons and the top ten take 12%. The TCR originated in an adult woman who had mild COVID-19 (a few samples of this study predate the infection). Cell type and time point are not known. Sequenced input: PBMCs or a T cell subset sorted from them (not recorded which).

The CDR3 sequence: CASSLQGAIYEQYF. The CDR3 region has the DNA TGTGCCAGCAGTTTACAGGGGGCAATCTACGAGCAGTACTTC. V and J are TRBV12-3 or TRBV12-4 and TRBJ2-7; 8 bases align to TRBD1. V lost 2 bases and J lost 3; bases outside the gene matches: 3. This CDR3 contains 14 residues.